Shown below are 25 T cell receptor beta chains from a single sample sequenced in a study of T-cell reconstitution after alpha-beta-depleted transplantation in children. The library targeted TCRbeta and was prepared with unique molecular identifiers. TCRdb used MiXCR to reprocess the PCR reads, holding one entry per CDR3 protein. This table has around 300,000 distinct CDR3 sequences, around a tenth appearing once. The specimen comprised peripheral blood, sampled 180 days after TCRalphabeta/CD19-depleted stem cell transplant. The receptors here all came from a male patient between 2 and 10 years old who had a stem cell transplant for chronic granulomatous disease, so the T cells may come from the graft donor.

This clonotype was counted at least ten times. The V and J genes are TRBV5-5 and TRBJ1-1; 7 bases align to TRBD1. Losses at the gene ends were 2 bases for V and 3 bases for J; bases not matched to a gene: 4. Germline CDR1 SGHKS, CDR2 YYEKEE (reference sequence). The CDR3 covers 14 residues. The CDR3 sequence is CASSFIGTDTEAFF. Written as DNA, the CDR3 is TGTGCCAGCAGCTTCATTGGGACAGACACTGAAGCTTTCTTT.

In regard to this clonotype: This may come from a read error, since a much larger clone is one base off. V usage is TRBV7-2 and J usage is TRBJ2-5; no clear D gene. The CDR3 is 14 amino acids. Germline CDR1 reads SGHTA; CDR2 reads FQGNSA. CDR3 DNA sequence: TGTGCCAGCAGCTTTGGAACTCGGGTAGAGACCCACTACTTC. This gives the protein CASSFGTRVETHYF.

This clonotype appeared many times. The genes are TRBV9 and TRBJ1-2, with a weak D call TRBD1 (6 bases). V was shortened by 3 bases and J by 4 bases, with 16 bases between the two germline ends. From germline, CDR1 is SGDLS and CDR2 YYNGEE. The CDR3 covers 15 residues. This chain's CDR3 is CASSAQGGGIYGYTF. In nucleotides, the CDR3 is TGTGCCAGCAGCGCACAGGGAGGGGGAATCTATGGCTACACCTTC.

A note on this clonotype: Just one base apart from a much larger clone, this may be a read error. The rearrangement joins TRBV7-6 to TRBJ2-7, with 9 bases lining up with TRBD1. CDR3 length: 14 residues. J gave up 3 bases and V 5 bases, and 5 bases lay outside the gene matches. Looked up from germline, CDR1 is SGHVS and CDR2 is FNYEAQ. The CDR3 sequence is CASSGPGQGYEQYF. In nucleotides, the CDR3 is TGTGCCAGCAGCGGCCCGGGACAGGGCTACGAGCAGTACTTC.

The chain uses TRBV12-3 or TRBV12-4 and TRBJ2-1, with 10 bases identical to TRBD2. V was pared by 5 bases and J by 3 bases, with 4 bases of the junction left unmatched. This CDR3 comprises 15 residues. Written as DNA, the CDR3 is TGTGCCAGCAGTGAGCGGGGGGGGAACTACAATGAGCAGTTCTTC. Its protein product is CASSERGGNYNEQFF.

This clonotype was detected many times. CDR3 bases: TGTGCCAGCAGCAAGCGGACAGGCCTTATAATTCAACCCCTCCACTTT. Its protein is CASSKRTGLIIQPLHF. The V call is TRBV21-1, the J call TRBJ1-6; TRBD1, the table's D call, lacks a check against the DNA. TRBV21-1 represents a pseudogene. This CDR3 contains 16 residues.

This clonotype has a count of ten or more. V usage is TRBV7-9 and J usage is TRBJ2-7; maybe TRBD1 (6 bases). The V end was cut by 4 bases, the J end by 4 bases, with 11 bases between. Germline V gives CDR1 SEHNR, CDR2 FQNEAQ (reference sequence). This CDR3 is 13 amino acids long. The CDR3: CASSSGTYYEQYF. The DNA of the CDR3 is TGTGCCAGCAGCTCCGGGACATATTACGAGCAGTACTTC.

This clonotype was counted at least ten times. This is likely a read error, given that the CDR3 carries no conserved phenylalanine or tryptophan at its end. It is unclear where the CDR3 begins or ends on the DNA, so no DNA is shown, and the CDR3 is as TCRdb lists it. The chain has TRBV28 and TRBJ2-7; the table's D call, TRBD2, was not checked against the DNA. The germline V gene has CDR1 MDHEN and CDR2 SYDVKM. The length of the CDR3 is 12 amino acids, counting both ends. Here the CDR3 reads CASSSRLYEREI.

This clonotype was detected many times. This rearrangement joins TRBV7-3 to TRBJ2-1; D not resolved. V was clipped by 2 bases and J by 15 bases, with 11 bases between them. CDR1 SGHTA and CDR2 FQGTGA come from the germline V gene. The CDR3 covers 11 residues. Written as DNA, the CDR3 is TGTGCCAGCAGCTTATTATGTGGGTCGTTCTTC. It translates to CASSLLCGSFF.

In its sample, this clonotype was seen many times. The chain combines TRBV18 with TRBJ2-7; D possibly uses TRBD1 or TRBD2 (5 bases each). Deletions cut 2 bases from V and 3 bases from J, with 14 bases between. Germline CDR1 reads KGHSH; CDR2 reads LQKENI. The CDR3 spans 15 residues. Here the CDR3 reads CASSPEGKGFYEQYF. DNA for the CDR3: TGTGCCAGCTCACCAGAGGGCAAGGGGTTCTACGAGCAGTACTTC.

Concerning this clonotype: With a much larger clone just one base away, this may be a read error. The chain joins TRBV28 to TRBJ2-3; D is unresolved. V dropped 5 bases and J dropped 2 bases, with 17 bases sitting between them. Germline V gives CDR1 MDHEN, CDR2 SYDVKM. The CDR3 is made up of 16 amino acids. CDR3 coding DNA: TGTGCCAGCAGTGCCGAACCGAGACACTTCACAGATACGCAGTATTTT. Its translation: CASSAEPRHFTDTQYF.

The chain combines TRBV5-1 with TRBJ1-5; 9 bases match TRBD1. Per germline, CDR1 SGHRS and CDR2 YFSETQ. The CDR3 length is 14 residues. The V gene end was trimmed by 4 bases and the J gene end by 4 bases; junction bases not matched to a gene: 3. CDR3 nucleotides: TGCGCCAGCAGCGGCGGGACAGGGAATCAGCCCCAGCATTTT. Its translation: CASSGGTGNQPQHF.

This clonotype was counted many times. The chain is built from TRBV12-3 or TRBV12-4 and TRBJ2-1, with D maybe TRBD1 (6 bases). CDR3 length: 14 residues. V was shortened by 5 bases and J by 5 bases, with 13 bases between the two germline ends. For the CDR3, the DNA is TGTGCCAGCAGTCCAAGACAGGTCAACAATGAGCAGTTCTTC. Protein: CASSPRQVNNEQFF.

The rearrangement links TRBV3-1 to TRBJ2-1; 11 bases map to TRBD2. The germline gives CDR1 LGHDT, CDR2 YNNKEL (reference sequence). V gave up 8 bases and J gave up 5 bases; unmatched junction bases: 8. This CDR3 region has 15 residues. The CDR3 DNA follows: TGTGCCAGCCGACCGGGACTAGCGGTAAACAATGAGCAGTTCTTC. Protein sequence: CASRPGLAVNNEQFF.

This clonotype came up once. The chain recombines TRBV5-6 with TRBJ2-7; TRBD2 matches at 8 bases. The germline CDR1 and CDR2 sequences are SGHDT and YYEEEE. CDR3 size: 14 residues. With 7 bases clipped from V and 8 bases from J, the junction kept 14 bases outside the gene matches. DNA for the CDR3: TGTGCCAGCGGCCCCCGACGGCGGGGGGATCAGCAGTACTTC. Its translation: CASGPRRRGDQQYF.

This clonotype was seen many times. J is TRBJ1-5 and V is TRBV15; 7 bases match TRBD1. The CDR3 is 15 residues long. The germline V gene has CDR1 LNHNV and CDR2 YYDKDF (reference sequence). The trim removed 2 bases at V and 3 bases at J, leaving 4 bases unmatched. CDR3 region: CATSRQGGNNQPQHF. The DNA of the CDR3 is TGTGCCACCAGCAGACAGGGGGGAAACAATCAGCCCCAGCATTTT.

This clonotype appeared once. With a much larger clone just one base away, this may be a read error. The chain combines TRBV4-1 with TRBJ2-2; TRBD2 matches at 8 bases. This CDR3 is 18 amino acids long. Germline loops: CDR1 MGHRA, CDR2 YSYEKL. The CDR3 region has the DNA TGCACCAGCAGCCAAGATGGCGCGGGGGGCGCGAACACCGGGGAGCTGTTTTTT. This sequence encodes CTSSQDGAGGANTGELFF.

A word on this clonotype: Possible read error: a much larger clone is one base away. This chain uses TRBV18 with TRBJ1-5, with D unclear. V lost 2 bases and J lost 0, with 8 bases in between. Germline V lookup: CDR1 KGHSH, CDR2 LQKENI. The CDR3 runs to 15 residues. CDR3 sequence (DNA): TGTGCCAGCTCACCAACCGCCGATAGCAATCAGCCCCAGCATTTT. Protein sequence: CASSPTADSNQPQHF.

This clonotype has a count of ten or more. This rearrangement joins TRBV20-1 to TRBJ2-1; D possibly uses TRBD1 or TRBD2 (5 bases each). The ends were cut back, 3 bases at V and 3 bases at J, with 12 bases in the middle. Looked up from germline, CDR1 is DFQATT and CDR2 is SNEGSKA (reference sequence). The CDR3 loop spans 14 amino acids. CDR3 in amino acids: CSASGASNYNEQFF. Written as DNA, the CDR3 is TGCAGTGCTAGTGGGGCTAGCAACTACAATGAGCAGTTCTTC.

At least ten counts were recorded for this clonotype. The V gene is TRBV5-1, the J gene TRBJ1-3; D not certain. Deletions cut 1 base from V and 7 bases from J, with 15 bases between. Germline CDR1 SGHRS, CDR2 YFSETQ. CDR3 length equals 15 residues. The CDR3 protein is CASSLTGLGSNTIYF. CDR3 sequence (DNA): TGCGCCAGCAGCTTGACCGGTTTGGGATCGAACACCATATATTTT.

This clonotype has a count of ten or more. The J gene is TRBJ2-2, the V gene TRBV28; 7 bases are shared with TRBD1. The CDR3 loop spans 15 amino acids. V lost 7 bases and J lost 5; bases outside the gene matches: 10. Germline assignment: CDR1 MDHEN and CDR2 SYDVKM. The CDR3 sequence: CASTWDSGNTGELFF. CDR3 coding DNA: TGTGCCAGCACCTGGGACAGCGGAAATACCGGGGAGCTGTTTTTT.

Here the CDR3 reads CASSQDLQGRYNEQFF. CDR3 DNA sequence: TGTGCCAGCAGCCAAGATCTACAGGGGAGGTACAATGAGCAGTTCTTC. This chain connects TRBV3-1 to TRBJ2-1; a possible D gene is TRBD1 (7 bases). V lost 0 bases and J lost 4, with 13 bases in between. The CDR3 extends over 16 amino acids. Germline assignment: CDR1 LGHDT and CDR2 YNNKEL (reference sequence).

This clonotype has at least ten counts. The chain is built from TRBV12-3 or TRBV12-4 and TRBJ2-7, with 8 bases fitting TRBD1. The CDR3 length is 15 residues. With 1 base clipped from V and 4 bases from J, the junction kept 6 bases outside the gene matches. CDR3 loop: CASSLGTGPIYEQYF. The CDR3 nucleotides are TGTGCCAGCAGTTTAGGGACAGGGCCCATATACGAGCAGTACTTC.

As regards this clonotype: One end of the junction varies from germline; a read error may be responsible. This chain links TRBV7-9 with TRBJ2-7, with a weak D call TRBD1 (5 bases). The germline V gene encodes CDR1 SEHNR and CDR2 FQNEAQ (reference sequence). This CDR3 spans 14 amino acids. The CDR3 DNA sequence: TGTGCCAGCAGCTTGGTAGGGGCCTCCAACGAGCAGTACTTC. Translating gives CASSLVGASNEQYF. Drawing the rest from reference TRBV7-9 and TRBJ2-7, the complete variable domain is DTGVSQNPRHKITKRGQNVTFRCDPISEHNRLYWYRQTLGQGPEFLTYFQNEAQLEKSRLLSDRFSAERPKGSFSTLEIQRTEQGDSAMYLCASSLVGASNEQYFGPGTRLTVT.

This clonotype has a count of ten or more. The rearrangement joins TRBV12-3 or TRBV12-4 to TRBJ2-1; D is unresolved. The CDR3 is made up of 16 amino acids. Between the trimmed V and J ends, which lost 6 bases and 1 base, there was a span of 16 bases. The CDR3 protein is CASSPRTVNSYNEQFF. CDR3 DNA sequence: TGTGCCAGCAGCCCCCGGACGGTCAATTCCTACAATGAGCAGTTCTTC.